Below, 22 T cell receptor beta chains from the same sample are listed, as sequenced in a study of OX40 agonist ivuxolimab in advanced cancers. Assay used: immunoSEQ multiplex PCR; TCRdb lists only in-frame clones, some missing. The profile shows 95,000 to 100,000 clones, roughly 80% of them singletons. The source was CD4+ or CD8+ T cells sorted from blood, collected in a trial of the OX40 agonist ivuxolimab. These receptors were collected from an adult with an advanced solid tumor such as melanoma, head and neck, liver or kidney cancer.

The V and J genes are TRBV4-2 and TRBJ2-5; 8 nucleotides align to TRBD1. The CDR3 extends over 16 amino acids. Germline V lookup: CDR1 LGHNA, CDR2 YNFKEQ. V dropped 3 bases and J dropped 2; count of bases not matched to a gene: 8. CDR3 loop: CASSQGGQGGQETQYF. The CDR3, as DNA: TGTGCCAGCAGCCAGGGAGGACAGGGAGGTCAAGAGACCCAGTACTTC.

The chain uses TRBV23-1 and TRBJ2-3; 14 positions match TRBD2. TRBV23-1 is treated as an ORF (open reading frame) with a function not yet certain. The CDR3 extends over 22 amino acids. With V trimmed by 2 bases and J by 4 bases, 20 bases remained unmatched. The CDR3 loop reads CASSQPPDRERLAGGPSDTQYF. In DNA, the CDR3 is TGCGCCAGCAGTCAACCCCCGGACAGGGAGAGACTAGCGGGGGGGCCGTCAGATACGCAGTATTTT.

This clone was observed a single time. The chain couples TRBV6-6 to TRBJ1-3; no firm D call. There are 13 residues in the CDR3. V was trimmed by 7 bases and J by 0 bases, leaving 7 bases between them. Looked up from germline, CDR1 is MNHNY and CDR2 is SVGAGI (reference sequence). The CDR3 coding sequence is TGTGCCAGCATCCGGAGCTCTGGAAACACCATATATTTT. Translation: CASIRSSGNTIYF.

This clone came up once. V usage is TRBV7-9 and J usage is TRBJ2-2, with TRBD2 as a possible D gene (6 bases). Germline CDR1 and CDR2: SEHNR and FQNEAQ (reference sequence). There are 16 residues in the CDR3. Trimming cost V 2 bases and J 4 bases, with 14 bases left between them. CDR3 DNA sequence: TGTGCCAGCAGCTTACGTGGAGGGGAAGGCACCGGGGAGCTGTTTTTT. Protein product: CASSLRGGEGTGELFF. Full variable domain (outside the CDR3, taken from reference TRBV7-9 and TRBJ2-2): DTGVSQNPRHKITKRGQNVTFRCDPISEHNRLYWYRQTLGQGPEFLTYFQNEAQLEKSRLLSDRFSAERPKGSFSTLEIQRTEQGDSAMYLCASSLRGGEGTGELFFGEGSRLTVL.

The CDR3 spells CASSSDISDTDTQYF. The CDR3 coding sequence is TGTGCCAGCAGCTCGGACATTAGCGACACAGATACGCAGTATTTT. This sequence joins TRBV7-2 and TRBJ2-3, with D possibly called TRBD1 or TRBD2 (5 bases each). This CDR3 contains 15 residues. Trimming left V 4 bases short and J 2 bases short, with 13 bases between. From germline, CDR1 is SGHTA and CDR2 FQGNSA. The entire variable domain, with the rest obtained from reference TRBV7-2 and TRBJ2-3, is as follows: GAGVSQSPSNKVTEKGKDVELRCDPISGHTALYWYRQSLGQGLEFLIYFQGNSAPDKSGLPSDRFSAERTGGSVSTLTIQRTQQEDSAVYLCASSSDISDTDTQYFGPGTRLTVL.

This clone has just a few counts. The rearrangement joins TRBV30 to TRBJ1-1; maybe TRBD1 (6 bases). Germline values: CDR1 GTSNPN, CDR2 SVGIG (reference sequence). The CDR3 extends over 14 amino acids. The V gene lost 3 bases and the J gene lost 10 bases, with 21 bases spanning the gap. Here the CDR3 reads CAWRARAGRGAAFF. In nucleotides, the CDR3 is TGTGCCTGGAGAGCCAGAGCGGGGCGGGGGGCAGCTTTCTTT.

CDR3 amino acids: CASSGRGKSTEAFF. The CDR3 DNA reads as TGTGCCAGCAGCGGGAGGGGTAAGAGCACTGAAGCTTTCTTT. V usage is TRBV9 and J usage is TRBJ1-1; tentatively, D is TRBD1 (5 bases). This CDR3 contains 14 residues. Deletions cut 3 bases from V and 4 bases from J, with 13 bases between. Germline CDR1 reads SGDLS; CDR2 reads YYNGEE.

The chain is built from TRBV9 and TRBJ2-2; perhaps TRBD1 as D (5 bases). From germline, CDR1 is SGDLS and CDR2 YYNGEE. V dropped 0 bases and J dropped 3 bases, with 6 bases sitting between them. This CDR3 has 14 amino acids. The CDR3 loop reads CASSVGQHTGELFF. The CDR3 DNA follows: TGTGCCAGCAGCGTAGGACAGCACACCGGGGAGCTGTTTTTT.

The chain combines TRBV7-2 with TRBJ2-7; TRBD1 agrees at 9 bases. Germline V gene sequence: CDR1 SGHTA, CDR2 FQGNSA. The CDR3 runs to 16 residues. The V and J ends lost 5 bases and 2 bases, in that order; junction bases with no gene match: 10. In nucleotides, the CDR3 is TGTGCCAGCAGCCCTGGTGGACAGGGGCCTACCTACGAGCAGTACTTC. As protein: CASSPGGQGPTYEQYF.

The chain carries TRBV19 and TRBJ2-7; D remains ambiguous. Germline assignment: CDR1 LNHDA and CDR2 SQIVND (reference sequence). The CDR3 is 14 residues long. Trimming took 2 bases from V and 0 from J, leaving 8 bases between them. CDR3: CASSIHWNSYEQYF. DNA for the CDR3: TGTGCCAGTAGTATACACTGGAACTCCTACGAGCAGTACTTC.

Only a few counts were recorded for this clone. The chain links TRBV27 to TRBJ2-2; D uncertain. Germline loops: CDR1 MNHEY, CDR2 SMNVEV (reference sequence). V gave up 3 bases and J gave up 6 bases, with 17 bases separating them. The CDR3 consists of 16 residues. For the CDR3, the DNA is TGTGCCAGCAGTTTCGACCCAGCGCGCTCCGCCGGGGAGCTGTTTTTT. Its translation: CASSFDPARSAGELFF.

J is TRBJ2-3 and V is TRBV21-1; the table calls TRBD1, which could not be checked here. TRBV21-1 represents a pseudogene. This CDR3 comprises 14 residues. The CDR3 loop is CANACDRGTDTQYF. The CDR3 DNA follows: TGTGCCAATGCTTGTGACAGGGGGACAGATACGCAGTATTTT.

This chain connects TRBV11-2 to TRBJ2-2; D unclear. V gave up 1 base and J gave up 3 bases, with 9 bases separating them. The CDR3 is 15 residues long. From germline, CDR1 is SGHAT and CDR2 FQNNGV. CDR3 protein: CASSLGTDYTGELFF. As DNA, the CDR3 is TGTGCCAGCAGCTTAGGGACGGATTACACCGGGGAGCTGTTTTTT.

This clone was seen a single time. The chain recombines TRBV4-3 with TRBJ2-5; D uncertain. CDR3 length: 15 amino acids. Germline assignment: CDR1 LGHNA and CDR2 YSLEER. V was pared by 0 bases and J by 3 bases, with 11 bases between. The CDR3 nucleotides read TGCGCCAGCAGCCAAGATACCGGCAGAAAAGAGACCCAGTACTTC. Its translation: CASSQDTGRKETQYF.

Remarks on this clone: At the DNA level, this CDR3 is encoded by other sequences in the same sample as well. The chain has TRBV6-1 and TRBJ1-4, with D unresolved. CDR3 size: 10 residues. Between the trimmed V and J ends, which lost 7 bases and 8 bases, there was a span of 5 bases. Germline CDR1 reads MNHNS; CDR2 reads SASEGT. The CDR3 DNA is TGTGCCAGCAAGAGGGAAAAACTGTTTTTT. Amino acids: CASKREKLFF.

The CDR3 coding sequence is TGTGCCTGGAGTGTACTGGCGGGAGAGCTCCTGACCGGGGAGCTGTTTTTT. It codes for CAWSVLAGELLTGELFF. The chain is built from TRBV30 and TRBJ2-2; TRBD2 matches 7 bases. The V gene end was trimmed by 0 bases and the J gene end by 5 bases; junction bases not matched to a gene: 12. The germline gives CDR1 GTSNPN, CDR2 SVGIG (reference sequence). The CDR3 is 17 amino acids.

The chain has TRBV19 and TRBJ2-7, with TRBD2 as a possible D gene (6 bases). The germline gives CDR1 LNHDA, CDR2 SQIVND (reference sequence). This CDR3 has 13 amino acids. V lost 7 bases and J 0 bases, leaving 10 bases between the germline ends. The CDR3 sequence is CASMEGLSYEQYF. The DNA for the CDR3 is TGTGCCAGTATGGAGGGCCTCTCCTACGAGCAGTACTTC.

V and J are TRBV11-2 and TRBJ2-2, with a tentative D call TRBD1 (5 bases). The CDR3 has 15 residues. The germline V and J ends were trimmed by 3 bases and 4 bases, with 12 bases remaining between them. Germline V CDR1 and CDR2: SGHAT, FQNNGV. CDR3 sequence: CASSFSGRSTGELFF. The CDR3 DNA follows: TGTGCCAGCAGCTTCTCAGGGCGAAGCACCGGGGAGCTGTTTTTT.

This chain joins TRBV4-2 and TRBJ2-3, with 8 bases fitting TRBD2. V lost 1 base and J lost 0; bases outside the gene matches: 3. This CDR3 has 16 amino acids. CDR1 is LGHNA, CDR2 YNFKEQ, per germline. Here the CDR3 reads CASSQAGGVSTDTQYF. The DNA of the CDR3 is TGTGCCAGCAGCCAAGCGGGAGGGGTAAGCACAGATACGCAGTATTTT.

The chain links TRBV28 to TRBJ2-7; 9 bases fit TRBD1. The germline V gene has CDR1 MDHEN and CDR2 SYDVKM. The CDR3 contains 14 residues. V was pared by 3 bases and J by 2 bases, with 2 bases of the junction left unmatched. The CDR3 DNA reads TGTGCCAGCAGTTTGGGGACAGGGCCCTACGAGCAGTACTTC. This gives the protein CASSLGTGPYEQYF.

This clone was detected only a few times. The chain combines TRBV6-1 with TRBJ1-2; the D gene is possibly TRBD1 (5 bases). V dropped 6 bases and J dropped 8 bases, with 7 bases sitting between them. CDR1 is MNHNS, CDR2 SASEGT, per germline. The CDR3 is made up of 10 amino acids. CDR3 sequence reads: CASRQGGYTF. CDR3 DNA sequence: TGTGCCAGCAGGCAGGGAGGCTACACCTTC.

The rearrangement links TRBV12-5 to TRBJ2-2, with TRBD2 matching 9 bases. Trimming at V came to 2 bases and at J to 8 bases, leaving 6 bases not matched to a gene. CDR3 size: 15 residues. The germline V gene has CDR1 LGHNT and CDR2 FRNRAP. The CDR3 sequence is CASGLIVAGVGELFF. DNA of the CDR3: TGTGCTAGTGGTTTGATCGTAGCGGGAGTTGGGGAGCTGTTTTTT.